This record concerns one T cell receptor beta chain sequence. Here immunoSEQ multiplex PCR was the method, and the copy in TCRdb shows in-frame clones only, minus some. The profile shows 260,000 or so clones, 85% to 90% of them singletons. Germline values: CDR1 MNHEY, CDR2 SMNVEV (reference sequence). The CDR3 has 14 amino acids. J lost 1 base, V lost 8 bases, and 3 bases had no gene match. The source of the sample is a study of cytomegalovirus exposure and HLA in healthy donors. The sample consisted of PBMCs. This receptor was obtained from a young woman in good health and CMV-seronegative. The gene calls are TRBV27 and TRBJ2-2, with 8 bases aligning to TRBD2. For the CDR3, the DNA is TGTGCCAGCCAGCGGGAGTGGAACACCGGGGAGCTGTTTTTT. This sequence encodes CASQREWNTGELFF.